A single sample is the source of the 21 T cell receptor beta chains below, sequenced in a study of regulatory T cells in long-lasting Graves disease. Regarding time point: newly diagnosed GD, antithyroid drugs for less than 3 months. RNA from PBMCs was the source of the TCR library. TCR beta libraries were built with iRepertoire HTBI primers and Arm-PCR of CDR3 regions. TCRdb analysed the multiplex PCR reads with MiXCR anew, one entry per CDR3 protein. The table records roughly 400,000 distinct CDR3 sequences, roughly 15% of them present only once. The same sample was also studied in work on T cells in Graves' hyperthyroidism and ophthalmopathy.

This specimen was peripheral blood mononuclear cells (PBMCs), taken at new diagnosis, from a patient treated with antithyroid drugs. These receptors were collected from a woman under 30 with Graves disease.

The chain joins TRBV20-1 to TRBJ2-1, with unresolved D. Trimming stripped 1 base from V and 9 bases from J, with 7 bases between. Germline V CDR1 and CDR2: DFQATT, SNEGSKA (reference sequence). This CDR3 contains 11 residues. CDR3 DNA: TGCAGTGCTAGAGCCCTCGGTGAGCAGTTCTTC. It codes for CSARALGEQFF.

This clonotype was seen at least ten times. For the CDR3, the DNA is TGTGCCAGCTCACCGGGGACAGCGGACACTGAAGCTTTCTTT. This gives the protein CASSPGTADTEAFF. The rearrangement joins TRBV18 to TRBJ1-1; 7 positions match TRBD1. This CDR3 has 14 amino acids. After removal of 3 bases from V and 3 bases from J, the junction contained 4 bases not matched to a gene. Germline CDR1 reads KGHSH; CDR2 reads LQKENI.

This clonotype was observed many times. This chain uses TRBV20-1 with TRBJ2-1; D is ambiguous. This CDR3 spans 12 amino acids. Looked up from germline, CDR1 is DFQATT and CDR2 is SNEGSKA (reference sequence). Trimming removed 4 bases at V and 5 bases at J, with 9 bases between. In DNA form, the CDR3 reads TGCAGTGCTACTAGAATCCACAATGAGCAGTTCTTC. Translating gives CSATRIHNEQFF.

This clonotype has only a few counts. V is TRBV5-6 and J is TRBJ2-1; possibly TRBD2 for D (5 bases). CDR1 and CDR2 (germline): SGHDT, YYEEEE. The CDR3 length is 12 residues. Deletions cut 3 bases from V and 12 bases from J, with 13 bases between. This chain's CDR3 is CASSSEGPMQFF. The CDR3 bases are TGTGCCAGCAGCTCTGAGGGCCCGATGCAGTTCTTC.

This clonotype turned up a few times. The rearrangement uses TRBV7-8 and TRBJ2-1, with 7 bases that match TRBD2. This CDR3 spans 14 amino acids. Looked up from germline, CDR1 is SGHVS and CDR2 is FQNEAQ. The V segment lost 0 bases and the J segment 9 bases; nucleotides outside the gene matches: 5. In DNA form, the CDR3 reads TGTGCCAGCAGCTTAGCCAGGGAGGGCCGTGAGCAGTTCTTC. Encoded protein: CASSLAREGREQFF. Using reference TRBV7-8 and TRBJ2-1 for the parts outside the CDR3, the full variable domain is GAGVSQSPRYKVAKRGQDVALRCDPISGHVSLFWYQQALGQGPEFLTYFQNEAQLDKSGLPSDRFFAERPEGSVSTLKIQRTQQEDSAVYLCASSLAREGREQFFGPGTRLTVL.

As for this clonotype: This clone may be a read error of a much larger clone one base away. The CDR3 region has the DNA TGTGCCTCGTTCTCCCCCGGATACGAGCAGTACTTC. Its translation is CASFSPGYEQYF. The chain carries TRBV30 and TRBJ2-7; the D is unclear. V lost 7 bases and J lost 4, with 14 bases in between. The germline CDR1 and CDR2 sequences are GTSNPN and SVGIG (reference sequence). This CDR3 region has 12 residues. Full variable domain (outside the CDR3, taken from reference TRBV30 and TRBJ2-7): SQTIHQWPATLVQPVGSPLSLECTVEGTSNPNLYWYRQAAGRGLQLLFYSVGIGQISSEVPQNLSASRPQDRQFILSSKKLLLSDSGFYLCASFSPGYEQYFGPGTRLTVT.

This clonotype came up a few times. J is TRBJ2-1 and V is TRBV7-9; 7 nucleotides match TRBD1. The CDR3 contains 12 residues. The junction had 4 bases not matched to a gene; V was cut back by 5 bases and J by 9 bases. Germline-derived CDR1 and CDR2 are SEHNR and FQNEAQ (reference sequence). In DNA, the CDR3 is TGTGCCAGCAGCCCAGACAGGGCTGAGCAGTTCTTC. Translated: CASSPDRAEQFF.

This clonotype was picked up many times. This chain joins TRBV20-1 and TRBJ2-3, with unresolved D. CDR3 length equals 10 residues. Trimming took off 1 base at V and 6 bases at J, with 2 bases between the two ends. CDR1 and CDR2 (germline): DFQATT, SNEGSKA (reference sequence). The CDR3 DNA follows: TGCAGTGCTAGAGCGGATACGCAGTATTTT. This translates into CSARADTQYF.

This clonotype was picked up a small number of times. The V call is TRBV27, the J call TRBJ2-3; maybe TRBD1 (5 bases). Trimming shortened V by 3 bases and J by 2 bases, and 12 bases separated the two germline ends. The CDR3 has 15 amino acids. CDR1 and CDR2 from the germline V gene are MNHEY and SMNVEV (reference sequence). CDR3 amino acids: CASSFSPRDTDTQYF. The CDR3, as DNA: TGTGCCAGCAGTTTCTCCCCCAGGGACACAGATACGCAGTATTTT.

The CDR3 bases are TGTGCCAGCAGATCAAGCTCCTACAATGAGCAGTTCTTC. It codes for CASRSSSYNEQFF. The V call is TRBV11-3, the J call TRBJ2-1; D ambiguous. Trimming left V 6 bases short and J 0 bases short, with 6 bases between. CDR1 SGHNT and CDR2 YENEEA come from the germline V gene. This CDR3 is 13 amino acids long.

The V call is TRBV9, the J call TRBJ2-3; D not certain. The J call is uncertain, as TRBJ1-5 better fits the DNA end. The CDR3 is 12 residues long. CDR1 and CDR2 from the germline V gene are SGDLS and YYNGEE. As DNA, the CDR3 is TGTGCCAGCAGCACACTCACAGATACGCAGCATTTT. Amino acid sequence: CASSTLTDTQHF.

V is TRBV4-1 and J is TRBJ2-3, with D possibly TRBD1 on 6 matching bases. Trimming stripped 0 bases from V and 4 bases from J, with 14 bases between. Germline CDR1 is MGHRA and CDR2 is YSYEKL. The CDR3 runs to 16 residues. As DNA, the CDR3 is TGCGCCAGCAGCCAAGATGGGGGCGCTTTGGCAGATACGCAGTATTTT. It codes for CASSQDGGALADTQYF.

This clonotype was counted many times. This chain links TRBV24-1 with TRBJ1-1; D gene ambiguous. V was shortened by 5 bases and J by 1 base, with 13 bases between the two germline ends. The CDR3 runs 15 residues. Germline V lookup: CDR1 KGHDR, CDR2 SFDVKD. CDR3 region: CATSGKHSKNTEAFF. As DNA, the CDR3 is TGTGCCACCAGTGGTAAACATAGCAAGAACACTGAAGCTTTCTTT.

This clonotype appeared a few times. One junction end does not reproduce the germline sequence, and a read error may be involved. The chain carries TRBV27 and TRBJ2-7, with 12 positions matching TRBD2. Per the germline V gene, CDR1 is MNHEY and CDR2 is SMNVEV (reference sequence). The CDR3 covers 14 residues. This CDR3 is CASGLGTSGYEQYF. CDR3 bases: TGTGCCAGCGGTTTAGGGACTAGCGGGTACGAGCAGTACTTC.

This clonotype was detected ten times or more. The J gene is TRBJ2-7, the V gene TRBV28; D possibly matches TRBD1 or TRBD2 (5 bases each). V lost 2 bases and J lost 1, with 15 bases in between. Looked up from germline, CDR1 is MDHEN and CDR2 is SYDVKM. The CDR3 contains 16 residues. The CDR3 sequence: CASSLMSWDGSYEQYF. The CDR3 region has the DNA TGTGCCAGCAGTTTAATGTCTTGGGACGGATCCTACGAGCAGTACTTC.

The chain recombines TRBV5-1 with TRBJ2-2, with 14 positions matching TRBD2. This CDR3 contains 18 residues. The germline CDR1 and CDR2 sequences are SGHRS and YFSETQ. J lost 3 bases, V lost 0 bases, and 4 bases had no gene match. This chain's CDR3 is CASSLGLAGGPHTGELFF. CDR3 DNA: TGCGCCAGCAGCTTGGGACTAGCGGGAGGGCCGCACACCGGGGAGCTGTTTTTT.

This clonotype came up a few times. This CDR3 reads CASSWGQGLGYTF. The CDR3 DNA is TGTGCCAGCAGCTGGGGACAGGGGCTTGGCTACACCTTC. The chain carries TRBV7-2 and TRBJ1-2; 10 bases align to TRBD1. The germline gives CDR1 SGHTA, CDR2 FQGNSA. With V trimmed by 4 bases and J by 7 bases, 3 bases remained unmatched. CDR3 length equals 13 residues.

This clonotype has a handful of counts. This sequence joins TRBV20-1 and TRBJ2-3, with TRBD1 matching 8 bases. There are 14 residues in the CDR3. From germline, CDR1 is DFQATT and CDR2 SNEGSKA (reference sequence). Trimming removed 2 bases from V and 2 bases from J; junction bases left unmatched: 3. The CDR3 region has the DNA TGCAGTGCTAGACTGACAGGGGACACAGATACGCAGTATTTT. Its protein is CSARLTGDTDTQYF.

Turning to this clonotype: An end of the junction differs from the germline gene, which may be a read error. The genes are TRBV5-1 and TRBJ2-7; 11 bases are shared with TRBD2. The CDR3 spans 14 residues. The germline V gene has CDR1 SGHRS and CDR2 YFSETQ. CDR3 nucleotide sequence: TGTGCCAGCAGCGAGGGACTAGCGGTATACGAGCAGTACTTC. Encoded protein: CASSEGLAVYEQYF.

This clonotype has at least ten counts. The chain joins TRBV7-9 to TRBJ2-7; D is unresolved. CDR1 and CDR2 from the germline V gene are SEHNR and FQNEAQ (reference sequence). V lost 5 bases and J lost 1, with 9 bases in between. This CDR3 has 13 amino acids. For the CDR3, the DNA is TGTGCCAGCAGCGTCCCGGCTTCCTACGAGCAGTACTTC. Protein sequence: CASSVPASYEQYF.

The sample holds many counts of this clonotype. This chain uses TRBV6-1 with TRBJ2-7; tentatively, D is TRBD2 (5 bases). V was shortened by 5 bases and J by 3 bases, with 17 bases between the two germline ends. The germline V gene encodes CDR1 MNHNS and CDR2 SASEGT. The CDR3 runs 15 residues. The DNA of the CDR3 is TGTGCCAGCAGTCAGAGGCGGAATGGAGGCTACGAGCAGTACTTC. This translates into CASSQRRNGGYEQYF.